The 21 T cell receptor beta chains in this list originate from one sample, sequenced in a study of CD8 T cells in Susac syndrome. After extraction with the RNeasy kit, about 0.5 to 1 ug of the RNA was reverse transcribed using random hexamers. Using its own MiXCR run on the immunoSEQ multiplex PCR reads, TCRdb lists one record per CDR3 protein. The sample has 80,000 to 90,000 distinct CDR3 sequences; over 85% are singletons. The sequenced sample consisted of CD8+ T cells from PBMCs. The receptors derive from a human donor in good health.

The chain uses TRBV29-1 and TRBJ2-3, with unresolved D. Deletions cut 2 bases from V and 4 bases from J, with 10 bases between. There are 13 residues in the CDR3. Germline CDR1 reads SQVTM; CDR2 reads ANQGSEA. The CDR3 nucleotides read TGCAGCGTTGAAAAGGGCGTTCCAGATACGCAGTATTTT. Residues: CSVEKGVPDTQYF.

In this sample, this clonotype turned up once. The chain uses TRBV5-6 and TRBJ2-7; D remains ambiguous. Germline loops: CDR1 SGHDT, CDR2 YYEEEE. The germline V and J ends were trimmed by 0 bases and 6 bases, with 7 bases remaining between them. The CDR3 extends over 12 amino acids. CDR3 DNA sequence: TGTGCCAGCAGCTTGGGCGGCCTCGAGCAGTACTTC. Translation gives CASSLGGLEQYF.

The chain links TRBV12-3 or TRBV12-4 to TRBJ1-1; D call uncertain. V was shortened by 3 bases and J by 8 bases, with 7 bases between the two germline ends. This CDR3 comprises 11 residues. The CDR3 sequence is CASSFNREAFF. As DNA, the CDR3 is TGTGCCAGCAGTTTTAATAGGGAAGCTTTCTTT.

This rearrangement joins TRBV28 to TRBJ2-1, with D uncertain. The CDR3 is 15 amino acids. The ends were cut back, 10 bases at V and 9 bases at J, with 25 bases in the middle. Germline CDR1 MDHEN, CDR2 SYDVKM. The CDR3: CATHTLAGEVGEQFF. CDR3 bases: TGTGCCACCCACACCTTGGCCGGTGAGGTTGGTGAGCAGTTCTTC.

V usage is TRBV12-3 or TRBV12-4 and J usage is TRBJ1-2; D is unresolved. The V end was cut by 0 bases, the J end by 8 bases, with 13 bases between. The CDR3 has 14 amino acids. The CDR3 coding sequence is TGTGCCAGCAGTTTAGCGTTAACAGTGGAAGGCTACACCTTC. Protein: CASSLALTVEGYTF.

This chain connects TRBV14 to TRBJ2-7; 9 bases align to TRBD1. The CDR3 sequence is 14 residues long. Germline assignment: CDR1 SGHDN and CDR2 FVKESK. V lost 4 bases to trimming and J lost 6 bases; unmatched junction nucleotides: 7. CDR3 in amino acids: CASSRQGGLLEQYF. The CDR3 bases are TGTGCCAGCAGCCGACAGGGGGGGCTACTCGAGCAGTACTTC.

The chain recombines TRBV5-1 with TRBJ1-1; D call uncertain. Trimming cost V 1 base and J 4 bases, with 8 bases left between them. CDR1 SGHRS and CDR2 YFSETQ come from the germline V gene. CDR3 length: 13 residues. CDR3 coding DNA: TGCGCCAGCAGCTTGAATTCGCCCACTGAAGCTTTCTTT. It encodes CASSLNSPTEAFF.

V usage is TRBV6-5 and J usage is TRBJ1-1; no definite D call. CDR3 length: 16 residues. The germline V and J ends were trimmed by 4 bases and 0 bases, with 15 bases remaining between them. Germline CDR1 is MNHEY and CDR2 is SVGAGI. CDR3 coding DNA: TGTGCCAGCAGTTGGGGTGGTTGGTATATGAACACTGAAGCTTTCTTT. Its protein is CASSWGGWYMNTEAFF.

The gene calls are TRBV7-6 and TRBJ2-3; D remains ambiguous. Looked up from germline, CDR1 is SGHVS and CDR2 is FNYEAQ. The V end was cut by 4 bases, the J end by 3 bases, with 5 bases between. The CDR3 totals 12 residues. This chain's CDR3 is CASSSLTDTQYF. Here the CDR3 DNA reads TGTGCCAGCAGCTCCCTAACAGATACGCAGTATTTT.

The chain links TRBV19 to TRBJ2-4; D unclear. V was cut by 4 bases and J by 3 bases, with 13 bases left in between. Germline values: CDR1 LNHDA, CDR2 SQIVND (reference sequence). CDR3 length: 15 amino acids. In nucleotides, the CDR3 is TGTGCCAGTAGTACCCCCCGAGAGGTCAAAAACATTCAGTACTTC. This codes for CASSTPREVKNIQYF.

The rearrangement joins TRBV20-1 to TRBJ1-2; no clear D gene. The CDR3 loop spans 13 amino acids. Germline V gene data show CDR1 as DFQATT and CDR2 as SNEGSKA (reference sequence). The V end was cut by 0 bases, the J end by 7 bases, with 12 bases between. For the CDR3, the DNA is TGCAGTGCTAGAGATCTCCTATTTTCTGGCTACACCTTC. Residues: CSARDLLFSGYTF.

The rearrangement links TRBV7-8 to TRBJ2-7; 9 bases are a match to TRBD1. CDR1 is SGHVS and CDR2 is FQNEAQ in the germline V gene. CDR3 length equals 16 residues. Trimming cost V 1 base and J 4 bases; bases outside gene matches: 8. The CDR3 loop is CASSLDPGDRVYEQYF. DNA for the CDR3: TGTGCCAGCAGCTTAGATCCGGGGGACAGGGTGTACGAGCAGTACTTC.

The V call is TRBV9, the J call TRBJ2-3; a possible D gene is TRBD1 (6 bases). CDR3 length: 16 amino acids. From germline, CDR1 is SGDLS and CDR2 YYNGEE. V was trimmed by 4 bases and J by 6 bases, leaving 21 bases between them. The DNA for the CDR3 is TGTGCCAGCAGCCTAGAGGGGACACCCGGCGGCGATACGCAGTATTTT. Translating it yields CASSLEGTPGGDTQYF.

The chain employs TRBV12-5 and TRBJ1-5; 7 bases are a match to TRBD1. This CDR3 region has 14 residues. Germline lookup yields CDR1 LGHNT and CDR2 FRNRAP. V shed 6 bases, J shed 5 bases, and the junction held 7 bases outside the gene matches. The CDR3 DNA is TGTGCTAGTGGGGGGGGACAGTTCGATCAGCCCCAGCATTTT. Translation: CASGGGQFDQPQHF.

The chain combines TRBV28 with TRBJ1-1; D possibly corresponds to TRBD1 (5 bases). CDR3 length: 15 amino acids. V lost 0 bases to trimming and J lost 0 bases, with 8 bases between them. Germline lookup yields CDR1 MDHEN and CDR2 SYDVKM. DNA for the CDR3: TGTGCCAGCAGTTTATGGGGACGGATGAACACTGAAGCTTTCTTT. It codes for CASSLWGRMNTEAFF. Full variable domain (remainder filled in from reference TRBV28 and TRBJ1-1): DVKVTQSSRYLVKRTGEKVFLECVQDMDHENMFWYRQDPGLGLRLIYFSYDVKMKEKGDIPEGYSVSREKKERFSLILESASTNQTSMYLCASSLWGRMNTEAFFGQGTRLTVV.

The gene calls are TRBV7-9 and TRBJ1-1, with 10 bases that match TRBD1. The CDR3 spans 15 residues. V lost 4 bases to trimming and J lost 3 bases; unmatched junction nucleotides: 5. Germline V gene lookup returns CDR1 SEHNR and CDR2 FQNEAQ (reference sequence). The CDR3 loop is CASSYFGTGDTEAFF. In DNA form, the CDR3 reads TGTGCCAGCAGCTATTTCGGGACAGGGGACACTGAAGCTTTCTTT.

The chain combines TRBV6-6 with TRBJ1-2; the match to TRBD1 covers 8 bases. Germline assignment: CDR1 MNHNY and CDR2 SVGAGI (reference sequence). This CDR3 comprises 14 residues. The V and J ends lost 2 bases and 4 bases, in that order; junction bases with no gene match: 3. The CDR3 nucleotides read TGTGCCAGCAGTTACGCGGGACAGGCCTATGGCTACACCTTC. It is translated as CASSYAGQAYGYTF.

V and J are TRBV7-3 and TRBJ1-1, with no clear D. Deletions cut 5 bases from V and 0 bases from J, with 7 bases between. This CDR3 spans 13 amino acids. Germline V gives CDR1 SGHTA, CDR2 FQGTGA. DNA of the CDR3: TGTGCCAGCAGCCTGACGATGAACACTGAAGCTTTCTTT. Translating it yields CASSLTMNTEAFF.

The gene calls are TRBV2 and TRBJ2-2; 8 bases fit TRBD1. V shed 7 bases and J 3 bases; nucleotides not matched to a gene: 7. This CDR3 comprises 15 residues. Germline CDR1 is SNHLY and CDR2 is FYNNEI. CDR3 nucleotides: TGTGCCAGCACCCCGACAGGGGCGGACACCGGGGAGCTGTTTTTT. Its protein is CASTPTGADTGELFF.

The rearrangement uses TRBV27 and TRBJ2-7; D is tentatively TRBD1 or TRBD2 (6 bases each). This CDR3 is 15 amino acids long. Germline loops: CDR1 MNHEY, CDR2 SMNVEV (reference sequence). Trimming removed 8 bases at V and 1 base at J, with 18 bases between. The CDR3 DNA reads as TGTGCCAGCGGAGGGCCCTTACAGGGTTCCTACGAGCAGTACTTC. This translates into CASGGPLQGSYEQYF.

The chain has TRBV5-5 and TRBJ2-7; 8 bases agree with TRBD1. The trim removed 0 bases at V and 0 bases at J, leaving 2 bases unmatched. Germline loops: CDR1 SGHKS, CDR2 YYEKEE (reference sequence). There are 15 residues in the CDR3. As DNA, the CDR3 is TGTGCCAGCAGCTTGGAGACAGGGGTCTCCTACGAGCAGTACTTC. It yields the protein CASSLETGVSYEQYF.